One and the same sample provided the 8 T cell receptor beta chains below, sequenced in a study of blood T cell repertoires in COVID-19 (dated by TCRdb to 2020 to 2021). The library was produced with the immunoSEQ multiplex PCR assay. TCRdb provides this immuneACCESS table in a form limited to in-frame rearrangements. Some clones are lacking; in checked studies, under half of them reflect an unresolved V gene, and why the rest are absent is not known. The sample table shows hundreds of thousands of clones, and about 89% are seen once. The ten largest clones capture roughly 1.2% of the sample. Sequences were obtained from peripheral blood. Receptor source: a man aged 40-49 years with acute or convalescent COVID-19.

The CDR3 sequence is CASSPRLAGANTGELFF. The CDR3 bases are TGTGCCAGCAGCCCCCGACTAGCGGGTGCGAACACCGGGGAGCTGTTTTTT. The chain is built from TRBV9 and TRBJ2-2; 10 bases are a match to TRBD2. Looked up from germline, CDR1 is SGDLS and CDR2 is YYNGEE. V lost 4 bases and J lost 0; bases outside the gene matches: 6. The CDR3 runs to 17 residues.

J is TRBJ2-4 and V is TRBV19; 13 positions match TRBD2. With V trimmed by 4 bases and J by 9 bases, 6 bases remained unmatched. The germline gives CDR1 LNHDA, CDR2 SQIVND (reference sequence). This CDR3 is 15 amino acids long. CDR3 residues: CASSTGLAGAVIQYF. CDR3 coding DNA: TGTGCCAGTAGTACCGGACTAGCGGGAGCGGTCATTCAGTACTTC.

This clone turned up a few times. The J gene is TRBJ2-6, the V gene TRBV3-1 (or the pseudogene TRBV3-2); TRBD2 is a possible D gene (6 bases). The germline V and J ends were trimmed by 4 bases and 2 bases, with 12 bases remaining between them. Germline-derived CDR1 and CDR2 are LGHDT and YNNKEL (reference sequence). The length of the CDR3 is 16 residues. CDR3 in DNA: TGTGCCAGCAGCCCGGGGGTGGGGGCTGGGGCCAACGTCCTGACTTTC. Protein product: CASSPGVGAGANVLTF.

The rearrangement links TRBV7-3 to TRBJ1-1; D is ambiguous. The CDR3 extends over 14 amino acids. The V end lost 6 bases, the J end lost 3 bases, and 14 bases lay between the germline ends. CDR1 and CDR2 from the germline V gene are SGHTA and FQGTGA. The CDR3 DNA follows: TGTGCCAGCAGTCGTGAGGCGGGAGACACTGAAGCTTTCTTT. This sequence encodes CASSREAGDTEAFF.

This clone was counted a few times. The chain has TRBV5-4 and TRBJ2-1; 12 positions match TRBD2. This CDR3 spans 16 amino acids. V was pared by 4 bases and J by 5 bases, with 7 bases of the junction left unmatched. Germline V CDR1 and CDR2: SGHNT, YYREEE (reference sequence). CDR3 amino acids: CASSLGTSGPNNEQFF. CDR3 nucleotides: TGTGCCAGCAGCCTAGGGACTAGCGGGCCTAACAATGAGCAGTTCTTC. The full variable domain, its missing parts supplied by reference TRBV5-4 and TRBJ2-1, is ETGVTQSPTHLIKTRGQQVTLRCSSQSGHNTVSWYQQALGQGPQFIFQYYREEENGRGNFPPRFSGLQFPNYSSELNVNALELDDSALYLCASSLGTSGPNNEQFFGPGTRLTVL.

The chain uses TRBV2 and TRBJ2-7, with 8 nucleotides matching TRBD1. The V gene end was trimmed by 5 bases and the J gene end by 3 bases; junction bases not matched to a gene: 12. This CDR3 contains 16 residues. Germline assignment: CDR1 SNHLY and CDR2 FYNNEI. The CDR3 DNA sequence: TGTGCCAGCAGTAGCCGCCGGACAGGGAATAACTACGAGCAGTACTTC. Its translation is CASSSRRTGNNYEQYF.

This chain connects TRBV20-1 to TRBJ2-2; possible D gene TRBD2, 6 bases. V shed 3 bases and J shed 13 bases, with 12 bases lying between them. CDR3 size: 11 residues. Germline V gene data show CDR1 as DFQATT and CDR2 as SNEGSKA (reference sequence). The CDR3 region is CSARGDLGLFF. The CDR3 DNA sequence: TGCAGTGCTAGGGGGGACTTAGGGCTGTTTTTT.

The gene calls are TRBV24-1 and TRBJ2-7, with D unclear. Trimming took off 4 bases at V and 3 bases at J, with 12 bases between the two ends. This CDR3 is built from 14 residues. Germline V gene sequence: CDR1 KGHDR, CDR2 SFDVKD. CDR3 in DNA: TGTGCCACCAGTGAGCCGGGTACAAACTACGAGCAGTACTTC. This encodes CATSEPGTNYEQYF.